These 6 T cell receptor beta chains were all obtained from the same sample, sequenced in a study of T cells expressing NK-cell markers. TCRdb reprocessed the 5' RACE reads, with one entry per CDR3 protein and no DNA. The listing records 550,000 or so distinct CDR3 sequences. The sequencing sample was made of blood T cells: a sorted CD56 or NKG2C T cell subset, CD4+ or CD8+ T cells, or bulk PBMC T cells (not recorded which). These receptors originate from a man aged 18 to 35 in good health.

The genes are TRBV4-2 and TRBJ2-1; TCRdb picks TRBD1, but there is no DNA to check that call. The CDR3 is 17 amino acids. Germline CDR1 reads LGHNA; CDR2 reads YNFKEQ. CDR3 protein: CASSQIVGGQLYNEQFF.

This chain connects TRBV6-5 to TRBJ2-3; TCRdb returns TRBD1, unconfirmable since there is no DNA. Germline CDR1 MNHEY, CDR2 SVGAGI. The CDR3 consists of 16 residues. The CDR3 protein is CASSYLRQGTTDTQYF.

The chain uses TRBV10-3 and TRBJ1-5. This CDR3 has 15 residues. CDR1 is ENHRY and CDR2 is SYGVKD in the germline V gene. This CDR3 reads CAISESGEGNQPQHF.

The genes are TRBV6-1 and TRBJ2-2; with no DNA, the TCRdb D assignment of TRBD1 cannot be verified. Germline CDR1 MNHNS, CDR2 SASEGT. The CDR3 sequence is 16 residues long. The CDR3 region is CASSEFRQAPTGELFF.

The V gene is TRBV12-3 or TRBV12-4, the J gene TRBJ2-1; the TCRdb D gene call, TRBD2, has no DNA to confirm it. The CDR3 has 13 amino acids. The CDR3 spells CASSFRGAELQFF.

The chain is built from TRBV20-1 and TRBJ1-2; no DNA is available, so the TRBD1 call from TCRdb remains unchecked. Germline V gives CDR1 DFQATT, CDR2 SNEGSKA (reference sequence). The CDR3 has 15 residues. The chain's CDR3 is CSARDGQAASYGYTF.